What follows are 17 T cell receptor beta chains derived from one specimen sequenced in a study of blood T cell repertoires in COVID-19. Profiled with immunoSEQ multiplex PCR; TCRdb holds only in-frame clones, not every one. The data contain about 160,000 clones, 70% to 80% of them seen just once; the ten biggest clones take up 7% to 9%. The sequencing input was peripheral blood. The source of these receptors is a man in his 60s with acute or convalescent COVID-19.

V usage is TRBV2 and J usage is TRBJ2-5, with TRBD2 matching 10 bases. V gave up 8 bases and J gave up 3 bases; unmatched junction bases: 9. The CDR3 runs to 15 residues. In germline, CDR1 is SNHLY, CDR2 FYNNEI. The CDR3: CASGASGGREETQYF. For the CDR3, the DNA is TGTGCCAGCGGCGCTAGCGGGGGCCGGGAAGAGACCCAGTACTTC.

This chain joins TRBV2 and TRBJ2-5; 9 bases map to TRBD1. In germline, CDR1 is SNHLY, CDR2 FYNNEI. This CDR3 has 15 residues. Trimming at V came to 6 bases and at J to 4 bases, leaving 9 bases not matched to a gene. The CDR3 bases are TGTGCCAGCAGGACCGGACAGGGGAGCCGAGAGACCCAGTACTTC. Translation gives CASRTGQGSRETQYF.

The V gene is TRBV13, the J gene TRBJ2-1; tentative D call: TRBD1 (6 bases). The CDR3 runs to 13 residues. V was cut by 3 bases and J by 12 bases, with 15 bases left in between. CDR1 is PRHDT, CDR2 FYEKMQ, per germline (reference sequence). Written as DNA, the CDR3 is TGTGCCAGCAGCTTGGTGGGGGCCCCTGGGCAGTTCTTC. This translates into CASSLVGAPGQFF.

This chain links TRBV10-3 with TRBJ1-2, with TRBD1 matching 7 bases. The CDR3 totals 17 residues. Germline V gene lookup returns CDR1 ENHRY and CDR2 SYGVKD. V shed 10 bases, J shed 0 bases, and the junction held 17 bases outside the gene matches. As DNA, the CDR3 is TGTGCCACGAGGGGATTACTCGACAGGGAATCTAACTATGGCTACACCTTC. Translating gives CATRGLLDRESNYGYTF.

The chain has TRBV10-2 and TRBJ1-6; D perhaps matches TRBD1 (5 bases). The CDR3 has 13 amino acids. Germline CDR1 and CDR2: WSHSY and SAAADI. V was shortened by 11 bases and J by 8 bases, with 16 bases between the two germline ends. The CDR3 sequence is CAAGGGLDSPLHF. In nucleotides, the CDR3 is TGCGCCGCCGGGGGGGGTTTGGATTCACCCCTCCACTTT.

The rearrangement links TRBV27 to TRBJ1-5, with a possible D match to TRBD1 (5 bases). The germline V and J ends were trimmed by 4 bases and 2 bases, with 9 bases remaining between them. The CDR3 loop spans 14 amino acids. Germline V CDR1 and CDR2: MNHEY, SMNVEV (reference sequence). Here the CDR3 reads CASSSGYGNQPQHF. The CDR3 region has the DNA TGTGCCAGCAGTTCAGGGTATGGCAATCAGCCCCAGCATTTT.

A word on this clone: Other DNA sequences from this sample encode an identical CDR3 as well. The rearrangement uses TRBV11-2 and TRBJ1-2, with D possibly TRBD1 on 6 matching bases. This CDR3 contains 14 residues. Germline V gene data show CDR1 as SGHAT and CDR2 as FQNNGV. V dropped 1 base and J dropped 4 bases, with 10 bases sitting between them. In DNA form, the CDR3 reads TGTGCCAGCAGCTTAGGTGGCAGGGGCTATGGCTACACCTTC. Translating gives CASSLGGRGYGYTF.

The genes are TRBV5-5 and TRBJ1-1, with D uncertain. Germline lookup yields CDR1 SGHKS and CDR2 YYEKEE (reference sequence). Trimming shortened V by 0 bases and J by 2 bases, and 17 bases separated the two germline ends. The length of the CDR3 is 17 residues. The CDR3 reads CASSLVVQSTLNTEAFF. DNA for the CDR3: TGTGCCAGCAGCTTGGTAGTACAGTCAACACTCAACACTGAAGCTTTCTTT.

The chain couples TRBV5-1 to TRBJ2-3; 12 bases align to TRBD1. Losses at the gene ends were 3 bases for V and 0 bases for J; bases not matched to a gene: 2. From germline, CDR1 is SGHRS and CDR2 YFSETQ. The CDR3 runs to 16 residues. In DNA, the CDR3 is TGCGCCAGCAGCTCAGGGACAGGGGGCAGCACAGATACGCAGTATTTT. Protein sequence: CASSSGTGGSTDTQYF.

This clone was observed a handful of times. This chain uses TRBV9 with TRBJ2-1; tentatively, D is TRBD2 (6 bases). V was trimmed by 5 bases and J by 4 bases, leaving 13 bases between them. Germline-derived CDR1 and CDR2 are SGDLS and YYNGEE. The CDR3 is 14 residues long. The chain's CDR3 is CASSPLGGYNEQFF. The CDR3 nucleotides are TGTGCCAGCAGTCCTCTTGGGGGGTACAATGAGCAGTTCTTC.

The CDR3 DNA follows: TGTGCCACCAGCAGAGATGCGGGGGGCCAAGAGACCCAGTACTTC. It translates to CATSRDAGGQETQYF. The rearrangement links TRBV15 to TRBJ2-5, with 8 positions matching TRBD2. J gave up 1 base and V 0 bases, and 1 base lay outside the gene matches. This CDR3 is 15 amino acids long. Germline loops: CDR1 LNHNV, CDR2 YYDKDF (reference sequence).

This chain joins TRBV25-1 and TRBJ2-2; TRBD1 agrees at 8 bases. V lost 7 bases, J lost 5 bases, and 9 bases stayed unmatched. The CDR3 runs 15 residues. Germline CDR1 MGHDK, CDR2 SYGVNS. CDR3 amino acids: CASTLRQGATGELFF. The CDR3 nucleotides are TGTGCCAGCACCCTAAGGCAGGGGGCGACCGGGGAGCTGTTTTTT.

The chain joins TRBV9 to TRBJ2-1; possible D gene TRBD2, 6 bases. Deletions cut 2 bases from V and 15 bases from J, with 18 bases between. Germline V lookup: CDR1 SGDLS, CDR2 YYNGEE. The CDR3 length is 13 residues. DNA of the CDR3: TGTGCCAGCAGCGTGGATTCCGGGACTCTCACGTTCTTC. The encoded protein is CASSVDSGTLTFF.

The rearrangement uses TRBV3-1 (or the pseudogene TRBV3-2) and TRBJ2-5; D possibly corresponds to TRBD1 (6 bases). Germline values: CDR1 LGHDT, CDR2 YNNKEL (reference sequence). Trimming took 3 bases from V and 4 from J, leaving 12 bases between them. The CDR3 loop spans 14 amino acids. CDR3: CASSQGALGETQYF. DNA of the CDR3: TGTGCCAGCAGCCAGGGGGCGCTTGGAGAGACCCAGTACTTC.

This chain connects TRBV9 to TRBJ1-1; D perhaps matches TRBD1 (6 bases). CDR1 and CDR2 (germline): SGDLS, YYNGEE. V was trimmed by 4 bases and J by 0 bases, leaving 13 bases between them. This CDR3 comprises 15 residues. CDR3 in DNA: TGTGCCAGCAGCCCCCCGACAGGAATGAACACTGAAGCTTTCTTT. This gives the protein CASSPPTGMNTEAFF.

The CDR3 sequence is CASSFRGGNRVDTQYF. As DNA, the CDR3 is TGTGCCAGCAGTTTTCGGGGGGGAAACCGGGTTGATACGCAGTATTTT. This chain links TRBV6-5 with TRBJ2-3; 8 bases are shared with TRBD2. Trimming removed 4 bases from V and 6 bases from J; junction bases left unmatched: 12. Germline lookup yields CDR1 MNHEY and CDR2 SVGAGI. CDR3 length: 16 amino acids.

This chain uses TRBV7-2 with TRBJ2-2, with 9 bases aligning to TRBD1. Unmatched junction bases numbered 3, after V lost 3 bases and J lost 4 bases. The CDR3 runs to 15 residues. Germline V gives CDR1 SGHTA, CDR2 FQGNSA. For the CDR3, the DNA is TGTGCCAGCAGCTTTGGACAGGGGTCCACCGGGGAGCTGTTTTTT. Amino acid sequence: CASSFGQGSTGELFF.